This note documents a single T cell receptor (beta chain) sequence. These data are taken from a study of T cells in Graves' hyperthyroidism and ophthalmopathy. RNA transcripts gave rise to amplified TCR beta CDR3 regions. The TCR CDR3 was amplified in a first-round RT-PCR using the HTBI primer set. In TCRdb, the multiplex PCR reads were re-called with MiXCR into one record per CDR3 protein. The data contain roughly 740,000 distinct CDR3 sequences, around 17% of them singletons. Looked up from germline, CDR1 is MNHEY and CDR2 is SVGAGI. V dropped 0 bases and J dropped 6 bases, with 8 bases sitting between them. The CDR3 totals 14 residues.

This clonotype originated in a man aged 18 to 30 with Graves' hyperthyroidism. The genes are TRBV6-5 and TRBJ2-2; D is perhaps TRBD2 (5 bases). Sequenced input: blood. The CDR3 region has the DNA TGTGCCAGCAGTTACTCGACGGACTCCGGGGAGCTGTTTTTT. Amino acid sequence: CASSYSTDSGELFF.